This T cell receptor (beta chain) was profiled in a study of T cell changes during pregnancy in multiple sclerosis. Data came from immunoSEQ multiplex PCR; TCRdb stores just in-frame clones and leaves some out. The table includes more than 75,000 clones, approximately 94% detected once. This CDR3 has 16 amino acids. V was clipped by 3 bases and J by 6 bases, with 18 bases between them. CDR1 ENHRY and CDR2 SYGVKD come from the germline V gene. Sequencing was performed on peripheral blood, taken in the third trimester of pregnancy. The TCR was taken from a female donor with multiple sclerosis, enrolled in a pregnancy study. The chain combines TRBV10-3 with TRBJ2-1, with D tentatively TRBD1 (6 bases). CDR3 sequence reads: CAISDGDIPLGNEQFF. The CDR3 nucleotides are TGTGCCATCAGTGATGGGGACATCCCCTTGGGCAATGAGCAGTTCTTC.